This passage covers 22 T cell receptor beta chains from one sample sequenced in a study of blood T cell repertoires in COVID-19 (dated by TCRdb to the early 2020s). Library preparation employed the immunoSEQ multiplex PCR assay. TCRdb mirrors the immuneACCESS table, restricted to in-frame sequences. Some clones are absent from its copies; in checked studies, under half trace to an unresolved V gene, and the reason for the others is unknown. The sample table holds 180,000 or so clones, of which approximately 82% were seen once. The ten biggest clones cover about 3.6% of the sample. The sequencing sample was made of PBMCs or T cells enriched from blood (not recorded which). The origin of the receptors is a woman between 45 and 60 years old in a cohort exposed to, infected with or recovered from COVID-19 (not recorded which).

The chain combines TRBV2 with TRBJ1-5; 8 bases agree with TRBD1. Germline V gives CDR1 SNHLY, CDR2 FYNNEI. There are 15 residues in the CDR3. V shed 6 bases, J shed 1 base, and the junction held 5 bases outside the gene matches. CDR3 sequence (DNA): TGTGCCAGCAGAGGACAGGGCGTAAGCAATCAGCCCCAGCATTTT. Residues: CASRGQGVSNQPQHF.

The chain's CDR3 is CASSPSRDREGNEQFF. The DNA for the CDR3 is TGCGCCAGCAGCCCGTCCCGGGACAGGGAAGGCAATGAGCAGTTCTTC. The chain is built from TRBV4-3 and TRBJ2-1; TRBD1 aligns across 9 bases. The CDR3 runs 16 residues. V lost 4 bases, J lost 6 bases, and 10 bases stayed unmatched. Germline CDR1 reads LGHNA; CDR2 reads YSLEER.

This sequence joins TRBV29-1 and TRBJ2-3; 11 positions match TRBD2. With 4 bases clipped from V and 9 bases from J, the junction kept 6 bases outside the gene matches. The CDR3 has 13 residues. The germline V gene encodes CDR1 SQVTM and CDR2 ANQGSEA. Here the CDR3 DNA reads TGCAGCGTTGTCCTAGCGGGAGGCGACACGCAGTATTTT. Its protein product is CSVVLAGGDTQYF.

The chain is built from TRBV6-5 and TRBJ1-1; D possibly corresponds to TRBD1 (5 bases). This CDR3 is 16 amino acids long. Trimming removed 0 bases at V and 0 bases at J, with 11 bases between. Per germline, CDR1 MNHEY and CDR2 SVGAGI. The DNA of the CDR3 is TGTGCCAGCAGTTACTCGAATACAGGATTGAACACTGAAGCTTTCTTT. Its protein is CASSYSNTGLNTEAFF.

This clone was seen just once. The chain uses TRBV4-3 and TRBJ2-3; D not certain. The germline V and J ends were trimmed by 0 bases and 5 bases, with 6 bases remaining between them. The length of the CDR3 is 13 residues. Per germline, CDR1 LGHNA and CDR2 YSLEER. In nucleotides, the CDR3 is TGCGCCAGCAGCCAAGAGCGGCAAGATACGCAGTATTTT. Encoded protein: CASSQERQDTQYF.

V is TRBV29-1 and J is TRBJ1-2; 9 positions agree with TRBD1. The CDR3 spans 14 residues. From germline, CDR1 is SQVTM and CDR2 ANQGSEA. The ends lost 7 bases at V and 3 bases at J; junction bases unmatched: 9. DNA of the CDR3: TGCAGCGCGGACAGGGGACGAATGGACTATGGCTACACCTTC. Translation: CSADRGRMDYGYTF.

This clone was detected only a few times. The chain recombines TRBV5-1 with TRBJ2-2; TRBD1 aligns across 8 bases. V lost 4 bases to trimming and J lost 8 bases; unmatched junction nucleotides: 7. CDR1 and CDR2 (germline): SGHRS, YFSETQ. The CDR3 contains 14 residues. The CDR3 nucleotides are TGCGCCAGCAGCCAGGGGGCGTTCGGTGGGGAGCTGTTTTTT. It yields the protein CASSQGAFGGELFF.

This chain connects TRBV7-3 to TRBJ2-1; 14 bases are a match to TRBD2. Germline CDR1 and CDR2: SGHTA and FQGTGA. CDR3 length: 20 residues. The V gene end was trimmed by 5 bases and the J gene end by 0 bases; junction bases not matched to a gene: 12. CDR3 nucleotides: TGTGCCAGCAGCCCCAACCCCCAGACTAGCGGGAGGGCCTCCTACAATGAGCAGTTCTTC. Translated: CASSPNPQTSGRASYNEQFF.

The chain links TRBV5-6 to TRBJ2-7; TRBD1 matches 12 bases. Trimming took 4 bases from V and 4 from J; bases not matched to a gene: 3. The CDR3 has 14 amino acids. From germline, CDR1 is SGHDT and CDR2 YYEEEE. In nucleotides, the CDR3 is TGTGCCAGCAGCATGGGACAGGGGGCTTACGAGCAGTACTTC. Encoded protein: CASSMGQGAYEQYF.

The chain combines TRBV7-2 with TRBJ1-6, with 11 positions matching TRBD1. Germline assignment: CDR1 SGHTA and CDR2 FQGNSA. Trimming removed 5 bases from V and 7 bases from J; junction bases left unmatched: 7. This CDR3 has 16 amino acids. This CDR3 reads CASSGPRDRGNSPLHF. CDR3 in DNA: TGTGCCAGCAGCGGCCCCCGGGACAGGGGGAATTCACCCCTCCACTTT.

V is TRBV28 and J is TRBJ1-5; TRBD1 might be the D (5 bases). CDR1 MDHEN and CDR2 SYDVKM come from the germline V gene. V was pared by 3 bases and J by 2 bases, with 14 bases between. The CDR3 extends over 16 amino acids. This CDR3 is CASSFMWAGGNQPQHF. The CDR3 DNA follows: TGTGCCAGCAGTTTCATGTGGGCGGGGGGCAATCAGCCCCAGCATTTT.

The CDR3 DNA sequence: TGCAGCGTTGTGAGCGGGAGTAACGAGCAGTACTTC. Protein sequence: CSVVSGSNEQYF. The V and J genes are TRBV29-1 and TRBJ2-7; 8 bases agree with TRBD2. Germline values: CDR1 SQVTM, CDR2 ANQGSEA. The CDR3 length is 12 residues. With 4 bases clipped from V and 5 bases from J, the junction kept 4 bases outside the gene matches.

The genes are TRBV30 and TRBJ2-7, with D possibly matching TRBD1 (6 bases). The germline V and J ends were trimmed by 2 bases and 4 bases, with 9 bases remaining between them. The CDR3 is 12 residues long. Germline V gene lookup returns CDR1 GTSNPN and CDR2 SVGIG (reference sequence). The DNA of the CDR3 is TGTGCCTGGAGTCAACAGGGTTACGAGCAGTACTTC. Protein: CAWSQQGYEQYF.

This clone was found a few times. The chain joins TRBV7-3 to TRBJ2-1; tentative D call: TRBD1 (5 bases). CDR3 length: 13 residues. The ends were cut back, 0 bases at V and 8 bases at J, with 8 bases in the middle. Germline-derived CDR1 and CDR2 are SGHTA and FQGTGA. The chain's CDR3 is CASSLTVGHEQFF. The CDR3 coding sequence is TGTGCCAGCAGCTTAACGGTGGGGCATGAGCAGTTCTTC.

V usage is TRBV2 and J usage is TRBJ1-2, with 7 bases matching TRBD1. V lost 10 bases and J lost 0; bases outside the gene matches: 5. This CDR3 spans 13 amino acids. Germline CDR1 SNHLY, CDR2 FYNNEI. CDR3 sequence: CATRQGSNYGYTF. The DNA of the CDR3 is TGTGCCACCCGACAGGGTTCTAACTATGGCTACACCTTC.

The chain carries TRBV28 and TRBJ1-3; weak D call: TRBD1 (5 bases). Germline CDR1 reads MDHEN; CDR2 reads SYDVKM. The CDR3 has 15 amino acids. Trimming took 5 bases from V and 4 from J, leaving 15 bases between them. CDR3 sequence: CASSGTGALGNTIYF. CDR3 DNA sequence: TGTGCCAGCAGTGGGACTGGGGCTCTAGGAAACACCATATATTTT.

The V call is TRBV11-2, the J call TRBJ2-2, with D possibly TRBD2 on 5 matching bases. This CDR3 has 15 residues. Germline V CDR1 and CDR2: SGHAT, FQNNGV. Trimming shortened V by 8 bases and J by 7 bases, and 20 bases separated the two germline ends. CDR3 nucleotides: TGTGCCAGCGGCACTGCGGAGCGGCTGGTCGGGGAGCTGTTTTTT. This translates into CASGTAERLVGELFF.

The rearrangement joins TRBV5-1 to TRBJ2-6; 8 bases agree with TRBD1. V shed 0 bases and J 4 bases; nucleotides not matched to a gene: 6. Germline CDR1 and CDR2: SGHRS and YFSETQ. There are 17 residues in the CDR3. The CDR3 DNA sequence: TGCGCCAGCAGCTTGGGGTCAGGGGGCGCCGGGGCCAACGTCCTGACTTTC. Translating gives CASSLGSGGAGANVLTF.

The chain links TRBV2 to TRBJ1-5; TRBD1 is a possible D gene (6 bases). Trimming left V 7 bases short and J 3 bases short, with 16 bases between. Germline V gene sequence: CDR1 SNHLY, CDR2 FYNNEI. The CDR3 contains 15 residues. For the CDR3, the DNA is TGTGCCAGCACTGGTCGGGGGGCTTCCAATCAGCCCCAGCATTTT. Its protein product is CASTGRGASNQPQHF.

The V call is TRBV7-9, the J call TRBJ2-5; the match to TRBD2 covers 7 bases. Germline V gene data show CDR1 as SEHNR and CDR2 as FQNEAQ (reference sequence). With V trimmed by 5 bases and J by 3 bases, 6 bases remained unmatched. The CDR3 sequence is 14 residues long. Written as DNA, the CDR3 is TGTGCCAGCAGCCCGCGGGGGAGAGAAGAGACCCAGTACTTC. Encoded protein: CASSPRGREETQYF.

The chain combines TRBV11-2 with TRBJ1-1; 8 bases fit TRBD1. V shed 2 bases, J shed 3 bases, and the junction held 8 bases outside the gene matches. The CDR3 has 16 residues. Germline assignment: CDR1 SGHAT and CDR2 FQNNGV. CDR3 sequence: CASSLRTGNRYTEAFF. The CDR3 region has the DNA TGTGCCAGCAGCTTAAGGACAGGGAACAGGTACACTGAAGCTTTCTTT.

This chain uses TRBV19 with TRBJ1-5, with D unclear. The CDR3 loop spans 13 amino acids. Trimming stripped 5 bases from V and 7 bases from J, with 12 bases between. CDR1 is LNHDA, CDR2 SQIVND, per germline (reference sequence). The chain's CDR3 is CASSSSGAQPQHF. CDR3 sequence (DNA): TGTGCCAGTAGTTCATCGGGAGCCCAGCCCCAGCATTTT.